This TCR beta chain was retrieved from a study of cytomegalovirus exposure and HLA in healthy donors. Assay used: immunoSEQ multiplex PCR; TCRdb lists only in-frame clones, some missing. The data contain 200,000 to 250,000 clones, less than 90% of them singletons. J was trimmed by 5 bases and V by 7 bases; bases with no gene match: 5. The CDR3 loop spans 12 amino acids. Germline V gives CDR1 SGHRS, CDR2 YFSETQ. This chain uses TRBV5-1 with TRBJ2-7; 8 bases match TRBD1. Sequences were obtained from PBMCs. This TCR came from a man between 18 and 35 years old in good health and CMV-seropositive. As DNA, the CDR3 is TGCGCCAGCGGCCCAGGGGGCAACGAGCAGTACTTC. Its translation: CASGPGGNEQYF.